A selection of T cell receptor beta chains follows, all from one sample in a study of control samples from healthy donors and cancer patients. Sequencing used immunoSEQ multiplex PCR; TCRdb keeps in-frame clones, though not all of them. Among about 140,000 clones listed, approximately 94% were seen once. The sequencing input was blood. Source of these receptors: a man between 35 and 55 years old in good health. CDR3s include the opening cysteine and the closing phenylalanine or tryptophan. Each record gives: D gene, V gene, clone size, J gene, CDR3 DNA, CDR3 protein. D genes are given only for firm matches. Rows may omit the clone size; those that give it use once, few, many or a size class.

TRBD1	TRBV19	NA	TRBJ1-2	TGTGCCAGTCAAGACAGGGCCGGGAATGGCTACACCTTC	CASQDRAGNGYTF
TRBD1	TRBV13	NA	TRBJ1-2	TGTGCCAGCAGCTCCTTGACAGGGAACTATGGCTACACCTTC	CASSSLTGNYGYTF
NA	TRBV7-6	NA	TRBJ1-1	TGTGCCAGCAGCTCGGTTGGGGGCCCGAACACTGAAGCCTTCTTT	CASSSVGGPNTEAFF
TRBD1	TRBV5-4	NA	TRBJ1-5	TGTGCCAGCAGCTTACAGGGGTCGGGTCAGCCCCAGCATTTT	CASSLQGSGQPQHF
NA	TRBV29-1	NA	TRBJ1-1	TGCAGCGTTGAAGGCGCAGGGTTCGGAGCTTTCTTT	CSVEGAGFGAFF
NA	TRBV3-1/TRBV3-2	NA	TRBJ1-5	TGTGCCAGCAGCCAAGGACTGAATAGCAATCAGCCCCAGCATTTT	CASSQGLNSNQPQHF
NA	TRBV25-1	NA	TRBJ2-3	TGTGCCAGCAGTGAAGGTCTAGGAGTCGCAGATACGCAGTATTTT	CASSEGLGVADTQYF
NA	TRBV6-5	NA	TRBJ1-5	TGTGCCAGTAGTCCCGACAGTTATAGCAATCAGCCCCAGCATTTT	CASSPDSYSNQPQHF
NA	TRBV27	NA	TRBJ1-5	TGTGCCAGCAGCTCCTACCCCGGGATTTATAGCAATCAGCCCCAGCATTTT	CASSSYPGIYSNQPQHF
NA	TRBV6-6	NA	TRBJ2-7	TGTGCCAGCACCAGCTCCTACGAGCAGTACTTC	CASTSSYEQYF
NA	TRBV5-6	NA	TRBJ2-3	TGTGCCAGCAGCCCGATTTTCGGCGTAACCGGAGATACGCAGTATTTT	CASSPIFGVTGDTQYF
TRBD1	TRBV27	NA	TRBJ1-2	TGTGCCAGCAGTTCCCCCGGACAGGGGAAGCGTGGCTACACCTTC	CASSSPGQGKRGYTF
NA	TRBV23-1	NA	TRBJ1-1	TGCGCCAGCAGTCAACCCCTTGGACCAGAGGGGAACACTGAAGCTTTCTTT	CASSQPLGPEGNTEAFF
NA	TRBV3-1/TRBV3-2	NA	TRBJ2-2	TGTGCCAGCAGCCAAGGTCGAAGGGGTTTCACCGGGGAGCTGTTTTTT	CASSQGRRGFTGELFF
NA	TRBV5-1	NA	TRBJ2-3	TGCGCCAGCGCCCTGGCGAGGAGCACAGATACGCAGTATTTT	CASALARSTDTQYF
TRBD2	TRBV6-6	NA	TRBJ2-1	TGTGCCAGCAGTCTAGCGGGAATCGGCGGCAATGAGCAGTTCTTC	CASSLAGIGGNEQFF
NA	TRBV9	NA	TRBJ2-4	TGTGCCAGCAGCGTAGATGCTTCCCTAGCCAAAAACATTCAGTACTTC	CASSVDASLAKNIQYF
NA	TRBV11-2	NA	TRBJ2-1	TGTGCCAGCAGCTTAGATCGCGGGGTCAATGAGCAGTTCTTC	CASSLDRGVNEQFF
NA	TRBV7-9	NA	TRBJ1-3	TGTGCCAGCAGTGAACAGGGTTTCGTAAACACCATATATTTT	CASSEQGFVNTIYF
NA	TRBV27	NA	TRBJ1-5	TGTGCCAGCAGTTTAAGGAGACAGCATCAGCCCCAGCATTTT	CASSLRRQHQPQHF
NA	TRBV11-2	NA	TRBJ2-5	TGTGCCAGCACCGTCTCGACTAGTACAGAGACCCAGTACTTC	CASTVSTSTETQYF
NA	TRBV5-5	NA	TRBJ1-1	TGTGCCAGCAGCCCGGAAGAAGGGGATGCAGCTTTCTTT	CASSPEEGDAAFF
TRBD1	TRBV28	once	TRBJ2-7	TGTGCCAGCAGTCAGGATGTGGGGACAGCATACTACGAGCAGTACTTC	CASSQDVGTAYYEQYF
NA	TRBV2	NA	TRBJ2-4	TGTGCCAGCCTGCGTCAAGCGGGGGACAGATCGGCCAAAAACATTCAGTACTTC	CASLRQAGDRSAKNIQYF